This record covers a single TCR beta chain. This clone has just a few counts. Its antigen is unknown. Base qualities are missing; no much larger clone stands one base away. This sample is part of a study of CD8+ T cells in alopecia areata listed by TCRdb under 2018. A note on the overall study: Treated patients were enrolled in an open-label pilot trial of oral tofacitinib, 5 to 10 mg twice daily, for moderate-to-severe alopecia areata. Biopsies were taken from tofacitinib-treated patients at baseline and at 4 and 24 weeks of treatment, and a later scalp biopsy was taken in several of the tofacitinib-treated patients. RNA came from the PAXgene miRNA kit for fixed scalp, the miRNeasy kit for PBMCs, and the RNeasy kit for mouse skin. Tofacitinib was administered for 6 to 18 months, and 6 months of follow-up off drug were then conducted to assess delayed response and recurrence. Clonality in the scalp was compared among normal scalp (n=4), patchy alopecia areata scalp (n=8), and alopecia totalis/universalis scalp (n=8). For the treated patients, the SALT score, which quantifies what percentage of scalp surface area is affected, served as the measure of disease severity. TCRbeta CDR3 regions were amplified by immunoSEQ multiplex PCR using 35 Vbeta forward and 13 Jbeta reverse primers. To study T cell clonal expansion in alopecia areata, the researchers applied high-throughput TCRbeta sequencing to both the C3H/HeJ mouse model and human patients. In humans, TCRbeta sequencing was performed on scalp tissue and on sorted CD4+ and CD8+ peripheral blood T cells from healthy controls and from patients with patchy or totalis/universalis alopecia areata. Overall study results and their limits: Resident alphabeta T cells in normal human skin are also sequenced, complicating scalp TCR repertoire analysis, unlike mouse skin dominated by gammadelta T cells. Compared with mice, TCR sequences shared between patients were less clear, possibly partly because of HLA diversity across the patient population. Tofacitinib significantly lowered scalp clonality and the number of expanded CD8+ clones among the top 100 scalp clones. The treated cohort was small, with a single nonresponder, so links between baseline CD8+ expansion and response need larger studies. During tofacitinib treatment, many expanded lesional clones stuck around in both scalp and blood, and this persistence may partly explain why relapse happens after treatment is stopped. Compared with normal scalp, lesional scalp had higher clonality and more expanded CD8+ clones, particularly in alopecia totalis/universalis, a pattern that suggests antigenic drive.

V ends up 2 bases short and J 0 bases short, with an unmatched junction base count of 7. From the germline V gene (reference sequence), CDR1 is LNHNV and CDR2 is YYDKDF. Including the terminal cysteine and phenylalanine, the CDR3 comprises 18 residues. Only the CDR3 part of the read is kept: 54 bases, read in frame from the first base. The library came from the immunoSEQ multiplex PCR assay. RNA was extracted from all samples and reverse transcribed into cDNA, which served as template for TCR sequencing. First-strand cDNA was synthesized with SuperScript III using a 2:1 mix of oligo-dT and random hexamers. A synthetic immune receptor repertoire was used to gauge amplification bias, and whatever bias remained was removed computationally. Concerning the study's data processing: Raw reads were preprocessed for error removal, and CDR3 was defined according to IMGT conventions as running from the conserved cysteine to phenylalanine. To get clonality, Shannon entropy was normalized by log2 of the number of productive unique TCRs and the result was subtracted from 1. Scalp TCRbeta sequences were cross-referenced with sorted blood CD4 and CD8 repertoires so that the CD4 or CD8 identity of scalp clones could be inferred. TCRdb provides this immuneACCESS table in a form limited to in-frame rearrangements. Some clones are lacking; in checked studies, under half of them reflect an unresolved V gene, and why the rest are absent is not known. D and trimming come from the DNA, and the V and J calls and clone size come from that table. The sample contains fewer than 150,000 clones, 55% to 60% of them found a single time. Jointly, the top ten make up about 3.7% of the sample.

The sample's time point label is to be understood as: about 25 weeks on oral tofacitinib. The treatment or condition label here, explained by the study, means: oral pan-JAK inhibitor, 5-10 mg twice daily. Lesional scalp punch biopsies and peripheral blood were obtained from alopecia areata patients. After PBMCs were isolated by density centrifugation and stained for CD3, CD4 and CD8, a FACSAria was used to sort CD4+ and CD8+ T cells. The specimen comprised CD4+ T cells sorted from blood, sampled at week 24, from a patient treated with tofacitinib. This receptor was taken from a human donor with alopecia areata. This chain is built from TRBV15 and TRBJ2-6; 7 bases in the middle match TRBD1. The DNA sequence reads TGTGCCACCAGCAGACTGACAGGGTTCCCCTCTGGGGCCAACGTCCTGACTTTC. Translated, it reads CATSRLTGFPSGANVLTF.